This entry lists 21 T cell receptor beta chains sequenced from one sample in a study of blood T cells in healthy people across ages. A J-beta primer mix and a sample-barcoded 5' primer were used in a second PCR of about 6 to 12 cycles. MiXCR, run by TCRdb on the 5' RACE reads, gives a single entry per CDR3 protein. The sample includes around 990,000 distinct CDR3 sequences, less than 45% of them seen just once. The sample was blood. The origin of the receptors is a man between 18 and 29 years old in good health.

A few counts support this clonotype. The V gene is TRBV7-2, the J gene TRBJ1-1; D gene uncertain. V was pared by 8 bases and J by 0 bases, with 10 bases between. Germline CDR1 and CDR2: SGHTA and FQGNSA. This CDR3 region has 13 residues. DNA of the CDR3: TGTGCCAGCGGAAATAAGCTGAACACTGAAGCTTTCTTT. Its translation is CASGNKLNTEAFF.

This clonotype has only a few counts. The rearrangement links TRBV20-1 to TRBJ2-1; 10 bases agree with TRBD2. The CDR3 is made up of 14 amino acids. After removal of 6 bases from V and 9 bases from J, the junction contained 11 bases not matched to a gene. Germline loops: CDR1 DFQATT, CDR2 SNEGSKA (reference sequence). The DNA of the CDR3 is TGCAGTGCACCAGGGCTAGCGGGGGAGGGTGAGCAGTTCTTC. This codes for CSAPGLAGEGEQFF.

This chain uses TRBV12-3 or TRBV12-4 with TRBJ1-2, with 7 bases identical to TRBD1. Trimming at V came to 3 bases and at J to 6 bases, leaving 19 bases not matched to a gene. CDR3 length equals 18 residues. CDR3 loop: CASSFPGTVLFLGDGYTF. CDR3 sequence (DNA): TGTGCCAGCAGTTTCCCCGGGACAGTCCTTTTTTTGGGGGATGGCTACACCTTC.

This clonotype was detected a few times. This chain links TRBV20-1 with TRBJ2-7; 7 bases agree with TRBD2. Germline trimming cut 1 base from V and 7 bases from J; bases unmatched to any gene: 13. The CDR3 extends over 15 amino acids. Germline V CDR1 and CDR2: DFQATT, SNEGSKA (reference sequence). In DNA form, the CDR3 reads TGCAGTGCTAGAGGGACTAGTGAGGGTTACAATGAGCAGTACTTC. This codes for CSARGTSEGYNEQYF.

The CDR3 nucleotides are TGCGCCAGCAGCACAACACCGGGAGAAAACACTGAAGCTTTCTTT. Translating gives CASSTTPGENTEAFF. The rearrangement links TRBV5-1 to TRBJ1-1; no clear D. The V end lost 4 bases, the J end lost 2 bases, and 15 bases lay between the germline ends. CDR1 is SGHRS, CDR2 YFSETQ, per germline. The CDR3 is 15 residues long.

The sample holds a few counts of this clonotype. The rearrangement joins TRBV7-2 to TRBJ1-1, with TRBD1 matching over 7 bases. The V gene's germline CDR1 is SGHTA and CDR2 FQGNSA. Trimming removed 4 bases from V and 2 bases from J; junction bases left unmatched: 7. The CDR3 contains 15 residues. In DNA, the CDR3 is TGTGCCAGCAGCTCACAGGGGCAGTCCAACACTGAAGCTTTCTTT. Translated: CASSSQGQSNTEAFF.

The V call is TRBV9, the J call TRBJ2-5, with D perhaps being TRBD1 or TRBD2 (6 bases each). This CDR3 comprises 15 residues. In germline, CDR1 is SGDLS, CDR2 YYNGEE. V was trimmed by 4 bases and J by 5 bases, leaving 18 bases between them. Here the CDR3 DNA reads TGTGCCAGCAGCCCCTACGGAGGGGGGCTTGAGACCCAGTACTTC. This translates into CASSPYGGGLETQYF.

This clonotype appeared a few times. The chain uses TRBV7-8 and TRBJ2-1; TRBD2 is a possible D gene (6 bases). The germline CDR1 and CDR2 sequences are SGHVS and FQNEAQ. CDR3 length equals 14 residues. Trimming removed 1 base at V and 5 bases at J, with 9 bases between. The CDR3 reads CASSLVWTNNEQFF. Written as DNA, the CDR3 is TGTGCCAGCAGCTTAGTATGGACTAACAATGAGCAGTTCTTC. The entire variable domain, with the rest obtained from reference TRBV7-8 and TRBJ2-1, is as follows: GAGVSQSPRYKVAKRGQDVALRCDPISGHVSLFWYQQALGQGPEFLTYFQNEAQLDKSGLPSDRFFAERPEGSVSTLKIQRTQQEDSAVYLCASSLVWTNNEQFFGPGTRLTVL.

In this sample, this clonotype turned up a few times. The chain has TRBV7-2 and TRBJ1-2; 7 nucleotides agree with TRBD1. CDR1 is SGHTA and CDR2 is FQGNSA in the germline V gene. CDR3 length: 13 amino acids. Trimming removed 2 bases from V and 8 bases from J; junction bases left unmatched: 5. CDR3 coding DNA: TGTGCCAGCAGCTTAAACAGGGGACGAGGCTACACCTTC. It yields the protein CASSLNRGRGYTF.

With regard to this clonotype: One end of the junction is discordant with germline, which a read error may explain. The rearrangement uses TRBV9 and TRBJ2-3; 7 nucleotides agree with TRBD2. Germline CDR1 is SGDLS and CDR2 is YYNGEE. The CDR3 has 16 amino acids. CDR3 loop: CACSVEGGGNTDTQYF. The CDR3 DNA follows: TGTGCCTGCAGCGTAGAGGGCGGGGGAAACACAGATACGCAGTATTTT.

Notes on this clonotype: At one boundary the junction diverges from the germline segment, which might be a read error. This rearrangement joins TRBV4-2 to TRBJ2-4; D possibly uses TRBD1 or TRBD2 (5 bases each). The CDR3 is 17 residues long. Germline V CDR1 and CDR2: LGHNA, YNFKEQ. The DNA of the CDR3 is TGTGCCAGCTGCCAAGATGGGGGTGAGCTAGCCAAAAACATTCAGTACTTC. The encoded protein is CASCQDGGELAKNIQYF.

This sequence joins TRBV4-3 and TRBJ2-1, with D perhaps matching TRBD1 (5 bases). Trimming removed 0 bases from V and 3 bases from J, with 18 bases in between. The CDR3 sequence is 18 residues long. Germline CDR1 LGHNA, CDR2 YSLEER. CDR3 residues: CASSQDYFLAGFYNEQFF. The CDR3 bases are TGCGCCAGCAGCCAAGATTATTTTTTGGCAGGGTTCTACAATGAGCAGTTCTTC.

This sequence joins TRBV28 and TRBJ1-5; 7 bases line up with TRBD1. J lost 6 bases, V lost 6 bases, and 2 bases had no gene match. CDR3 length: 12 amino acids. Germline loops: CDR1 MDHEN, CDR2 SYDVKM. The CDR3 coding sequence is TGTGCCAGCAGGACAGGGTCTCAGCCCCAGCATTTT. Its protein is CASRTGSQPQHF.

The V and J genes are TRBV12-3 or TRBV12-4 and TRBJ1-1; TRBD1 might be the D (5 bases). The CDR3 covers 13 residues. Trimming took off 5 bases at V and 4 bases at J, with 11 bases between the two ends. Here the CDR3 reads CASSTTEGTEAFF. The CDR3 nucleotides read TGTGCCAGCAGTACGACAGAAGGCACTGAAGCTTTCTTT.

The rearrangement uses TRBV4-3 and TRBJ1-6; D gene ambiguous. The CDR3 has 19 residues. The V gene lost 1 base and the J gene lost 0 bases, with 16 bases spanning the gap. Germline CDR1 reads LGHNA; CDR2 reads YSLEER. CDR3 residues: CASSQVLAGPSSYNSPLHF. The CDR3 DNA reads as TGCGCCAGCAGCCAAGTTTTAGCCGGGCCGAGCTCCTATAATTCACCCCTCCACTTT.

The chain uses TRBV20-1 and TRBJ1-6; maybe TRBD1 (6 bases). Trimming shortened V by 6 bases and J by 9 bases, and 18 bases separated the two germline ends. The CDR3 runs 14 residues. The germline CDR1 and CDR2 sequences are DFQATT and SNEGSKA (reference sequence). CDR3 in amino acids: CSARGPIAFSPLHF. CDR3 nucleotide sequence: TGCAGTGCCCGGGGGCCAATCGCCTTTTCACCCCTCCACTTT.

The chain carries TRBV29-1 and TRBJ2-5, with 11 bases lining up with TRBD1. The germline V gene encodes CDR1 SQVTM and CDR2 ANQGSEA. V dropped 4 bases and J dropped 3; count of bases not matched to a gene: 4. CDR3 length equals 14 residues. The CDR3 is CSVVGGQGEETQYF. The CDR3 DNA sequence: TGCAGCGTTGTTGGGGGACAGGGGGAAGAGACCCAGTACTTC.

The chain couples TRBV12-3 or TRBV12-4 to TRBJ2-7; unclear D gene. V shed 3 bases and J shed 10 bases, with 19 bases lying between them. This CDR3 has 14 amino acids. The CDR3 DNA is TGTGCCAGCAGTTTTGCCAGCACCCAAGAGGCCCAGTACTTC. Protein: CASSFASTQEAQYF.

A few counts support this clonotype. CDR3 sequence: CASSSEASNTDTQYF. CDR3 bases: TGCGCCAGCAGCTCGGAAGCTTCAAACACAGATACGCAGTATTTT. The chain uses TRBV5-1 and TRBJ2-3; D remains unclear. CDR1 and CDR2 (germline): SGHRS, YFSETQ. This CDR3 comprises 15 residues. V shed 3 bases and J shed 2 bases, with 13 bases lying between them.

This clonotype came up a few times. The chain employs TRBV27 and TRBJ2-1; a possible D gene is TRBD1 (6 bases). This CDR3 has 12 residues. Looked up from germline, CDR1 is MNHEY and CDR2 is SMNVEV (reference sequence). V lost 5 bases and J 15 bases, leaving 17 bases between the germline ends. The CDR3 nucleotides read TGTGCCAGCAGTATCCCGACAGGAACGATGTTCTTC. Translation gives CASSIPTGTMFF.

This clonotype has more than one count but fewer than ten. The chain has TRBV20-1 and TRBJ2-7; D unclear. The germline V gene has CDR1 DFQATT and CDR2 SNEGSKA (reference sequence). The V and J ends lost 1 base and 0 bases respectively, with 10 bases between them. The CDR3 length is 14 residues. CDR3 in DNA: TGCAGTGCTAGAGTCAGAGAGAGCTCCTACGAGCAGTACTTC. Protein: CSARVRESSYEQYF.